Shown below are 7 T cell receptor beta chains from a single sample sequenced in a study of regulatory T cells in long-lasting Graves disease. Time point given: persistent/refractory GD, antithyroid drugs over 5 years with positive TRAb. Following extraction of RNA from PBMCs, that RNA was used to make the TCR library. With iRepertoire HTBI primers and Arm-PCR of CDR3 regions, TCR beta libraries were built. TCRdb processed the multiplex PCR reads anew with MiXCR; each CDR3 protein has one entry. This table has some 440,000 distinct CDR3 sequences, under 25% appearing once. Sample: peripheral blood mononuclear cells (PBMCs), taken when the disease was refractory, from a patient treated with antithyroid drugs. These receptor sequences come from a female donor with Graves disease.

At least ten counts were recorded for this clonotype. This rearrangement joins TRBV6-1 to TRBJ1-2; no clear D. Germline V CDR1 and CDR2: MNHNS, SASEGT. V was trimmed by 6 bases and J by 6 bases, leaving 17 bases between them. CDR3 length: 14 amino acids. The CDR3 region is CASRRTGRKDGYTF. CDR3 bases: TGTGCCAGCAGGCGCACTGGGCGTAAGGATGGCTACACCTTC.

This clonotype was seen a handful of times. The genes are TRBV20-1 and TRBJ2-7, with a possible D match to TRBD2 (6 bases). V gave up 0 bases and J gave up 2 bases, with 11 bases separating them. CDR1 is DFQATT and CDR2 is SNEGSKA in the germline V gene (reference sequence). The length of the CDR3 is 14 residues. DNA of the CDR3: TGCAGTGCTAGAGAAAGCGGGCTTGCCTACGAGCAGTACTTC. This codes for CSARESGLAYEQYF.

This clonotype was detected ten times or more. The chain couples TRBV2 to TRBJ1-2; TRBD1 might be the D (6 bases). The CDR3 runs 14 residues. Germline V gene data show CDR1 as SNHLY and CDR2 as FYNNEI. Trimming removed 5 bases from V and 5 bases from J, with 15 bases in between. CDR3 sequence (DNA): TGTGCCAGCAGTTCCAACAGGGCAGGGTATGGCTACACCTTC. Protein: CASSSNRAGYGYTF.

Comments on this clonotype: A read error may be the cause here, since a much bigger clone is one base away. The chain employs TRBV28 and TRBJ2-2, with a possible D match to TRBD1 (5 bases). The CDR3 has 13 residues. Trimming removed 7 bases at V and 4 bases at J, with 10 bases between. In germline, CDR1 is MDHEN, CDR2 SYDVKM. The DNA for the CDR3 is TGTGCCAGCACCAGGGAAAGCACCGGGGAGCTGTTTTTT. It yields the protein CASTRESTGELFF.

This rearrangement joins TRBV4-2 to TRBJ2-4; 8 bases match TRBD2. Germline trimming cut 1 base from V and 5 bases from J; bases unmatched to any gene: 13. CDR1 and CDR2 from the germline V gene are LGHNA and YNFKEQ. CDR3 size: 18 residues. DNA of the CDR3: TGTGCCAGCAGCCAAGGCTCACGCTTAGAACTAGCGGAAAACATTCAGTACTTC. It translates to CASSQGSRLELAENIQYF.

A remark on this clonotype: A far more abundant clone sits one base away, making this likely a read error. The chain carries TRBV6-2 or TRBV6-3 and TRBJ2-4; 8 bases line up with TRBD2. The J call may be mistaken, given a closer DNA end match to TRBJ2-5. From germline, CDR1 is MNHEY and CDR2 SVGEGT. This CDR3 comprises 14 residues. The CDR3 region is CASSTPAGEETQYF. In DNA form, the CDR3 reads TGTGCCAGCAGCACACCAGCGGGAGAAGAGACCCAGTACTTC.

This sequence joins TRBV6-1 and TRBJ2-4, with TRBD2 identical over 12 bases. The CDR3 has 18 amino acids. Per germline, CDR1 MNHNS and CDR2 SASEGT. The V gene end was trimmed by 6 bases and the J gene end by 0 bases; junction bases not matched to a gene: 9. The CDR3 DNA reads as TGTGCCAGCAGGCCCGGGACTAGCGGGCTACTAGCCAAAAACATTCAGTACTTC. Its protein is CASRPGTSGLLAKNIQYF.